This TCR beta chain was captured by sequencing in a study of T cell responses to AZD1222 COVID-19 vaccine. Findings of the study overall: With two AZD1222 doses given, Spike-specific TCR breadth and depth both rose. In all cases, repertoires were sampled only after the peak T cell response. Donors were largely white British and mainly female; clonal diversity was possibly underestimated. Seropositive AZD1222 recipients at baseline numbered only five or six.

Worth noting for this clone: Its antigen is currently unknown.

Germline CDR1 and CDR2: MNHEY and SVGAGI. Trimming took 3 bases from V and 6 from J; bases not matched to a gene: 5. The CDR3 covers 13 residues. Sequenced by immunoSEQ multiplex PCR; TCRdb stores in-frame clones only, minus some. The sample includes 95,000 to 110,000 clones, 86% seen only once; the top ten take 3% to 3.5%. The sequence was obtained from an adult who received the MenACWY meningococcal vaccine as a control. Here the sequenced sample was peripheral blood, taken 28 days after the second dose of the MenACWY control vaccine. The chain carries TRBV6-5 and TRBJ2-7; 7 bases match TRBD1. In DNA, the CDR3 is TGTGCCAGCAGTTATTACAGGGGATCCGAGCAGTACTTC. Translated, it gives CASSYYRGSEQYF.